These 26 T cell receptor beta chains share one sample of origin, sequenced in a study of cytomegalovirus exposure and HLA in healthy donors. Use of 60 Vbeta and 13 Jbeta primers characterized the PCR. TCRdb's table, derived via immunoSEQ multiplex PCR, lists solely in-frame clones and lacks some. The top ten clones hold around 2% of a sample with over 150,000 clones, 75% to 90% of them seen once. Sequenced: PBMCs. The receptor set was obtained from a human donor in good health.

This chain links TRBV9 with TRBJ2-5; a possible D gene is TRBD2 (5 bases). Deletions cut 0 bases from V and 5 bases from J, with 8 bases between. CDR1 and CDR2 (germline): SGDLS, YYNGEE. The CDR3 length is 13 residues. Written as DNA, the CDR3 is TGTGCCAGCAGCGTAGGAGGGCGGGAGACCCAGTACTTC. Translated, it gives CASSVGGRETQYF.

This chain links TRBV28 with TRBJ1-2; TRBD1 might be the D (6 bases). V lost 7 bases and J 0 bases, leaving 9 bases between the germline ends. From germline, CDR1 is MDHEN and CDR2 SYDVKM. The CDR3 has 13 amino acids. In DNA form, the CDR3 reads TGTGCCAGCACCAGGGGAACTAACTATGGCTACACCTTC. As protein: CASTRGTNYGYTF.

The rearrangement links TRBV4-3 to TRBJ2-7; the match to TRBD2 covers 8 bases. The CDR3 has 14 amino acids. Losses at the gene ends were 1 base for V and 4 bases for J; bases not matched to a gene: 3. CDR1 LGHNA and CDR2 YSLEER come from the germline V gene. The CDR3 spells CASSQATSDYEQYF. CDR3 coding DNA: TGCGCCAGCAGCCAAGCGACTAGCGATTACGAGCAGTACTTC.

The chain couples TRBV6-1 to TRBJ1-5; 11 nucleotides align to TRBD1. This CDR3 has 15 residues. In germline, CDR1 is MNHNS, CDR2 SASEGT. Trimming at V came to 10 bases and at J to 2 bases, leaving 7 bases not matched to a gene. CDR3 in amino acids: CAIGTGGDRNQPQHF. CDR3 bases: TGTGCCATAGGGACAGGGGGTGATCGCAATCAGCCCCAGCATTTT.

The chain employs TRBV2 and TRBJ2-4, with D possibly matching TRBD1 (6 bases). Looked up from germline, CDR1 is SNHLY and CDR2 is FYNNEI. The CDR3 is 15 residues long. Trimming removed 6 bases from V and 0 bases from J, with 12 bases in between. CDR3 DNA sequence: TGTGCCAGCAGGAGGGGGTTGCTAGCCAAAAACATTCAGTACTTC. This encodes CASRRGLLAKNIQYF.

Written as DNA, the CDR3 is TGTGCCAGCAGATCTCCCGGGACAGGCGTCTACACCTTC. It is translated as CASRSPGTGVYTF. The chain is built from TRBV28 and TRBJ1-2; 8 nucleotides line up with TRBD1. With 6 bases clipped from V and 10 bases from J, the junction kept 10 bases outside the gene matches. Germline V gene sequence: CDR1 MDHEN, CDR2 SYDVKM. The CDR3 is made up of 13 amino acids.

For the CDR3, the DNA is TGTGCCAGCAGCAAAGTTCCGACAGGGGGCGCCGCCGGGGAGCTGTTTTTT. Residues: CASSKVPTGGAAGELFF. This sequence joins TRBV21-1 and TRBJ2-2; the listed D gene, TRBD1, was not tested against the DNA. TRBV21-1 is labeled a pseudogene. This CDR3 has 17 residues.

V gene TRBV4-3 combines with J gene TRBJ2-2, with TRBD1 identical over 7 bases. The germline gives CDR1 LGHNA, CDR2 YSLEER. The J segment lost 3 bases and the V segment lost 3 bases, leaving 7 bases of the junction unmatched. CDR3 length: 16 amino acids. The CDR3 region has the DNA TGCGCCAGCAGCCAGCGCACAGGGGCCTACACCGGGGAGCTGTTTTTT. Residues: CASSQRTGAYTGELFF.

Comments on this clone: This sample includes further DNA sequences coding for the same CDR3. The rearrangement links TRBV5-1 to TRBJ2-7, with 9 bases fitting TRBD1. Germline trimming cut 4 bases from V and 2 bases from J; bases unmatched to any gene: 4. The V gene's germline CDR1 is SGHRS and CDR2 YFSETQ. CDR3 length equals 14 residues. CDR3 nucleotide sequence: TGCGCCAGCAGCACCGGGACAGGGACCTACGAGCAGTACTTC. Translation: CASSTGTGTYEQYF.

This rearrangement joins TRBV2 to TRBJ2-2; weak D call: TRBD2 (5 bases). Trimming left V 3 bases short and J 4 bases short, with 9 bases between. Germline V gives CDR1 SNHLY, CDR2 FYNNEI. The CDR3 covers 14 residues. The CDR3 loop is CASSEGAGTGELFF. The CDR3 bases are TGTGCCAGCAGTGAGGGCGCGGGCACCGGGGAGCTGTTTTTT.

The CDR3 spells CASSLDLTGSSYEQYF. The DNA for the CDR3 is TGTGCCAGCAGCTTAGATCTCACGGGGAGCTCCTACGAGCAGTACTTC. This chain links TRBV11-2 with TRBJ2-7, with a weak D call TRBD2 (5 bases). This CDR3 has 16 residues. Trimming stripped 0 bases from V and 0 bases from J, with 12 bases between. Germline CDR1 is SGHAT and CDR2 is FQNNGV.

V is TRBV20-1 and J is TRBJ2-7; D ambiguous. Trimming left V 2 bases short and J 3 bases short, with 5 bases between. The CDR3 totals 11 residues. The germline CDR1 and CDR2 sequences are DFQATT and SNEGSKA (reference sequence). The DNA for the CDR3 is TGCAGTGCTAGACAGGTCTACGAGCAGTACTTC. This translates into CSARQVYEQYF.

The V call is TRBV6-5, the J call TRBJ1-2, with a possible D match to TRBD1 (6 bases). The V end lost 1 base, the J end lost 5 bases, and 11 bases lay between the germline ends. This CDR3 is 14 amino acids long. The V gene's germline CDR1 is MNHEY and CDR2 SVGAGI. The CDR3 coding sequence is TGTGCCAGCAGTTACTTTCGGCAGGGGTATGGCTACACCTTC. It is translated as CASSYFRQGYGYTF.

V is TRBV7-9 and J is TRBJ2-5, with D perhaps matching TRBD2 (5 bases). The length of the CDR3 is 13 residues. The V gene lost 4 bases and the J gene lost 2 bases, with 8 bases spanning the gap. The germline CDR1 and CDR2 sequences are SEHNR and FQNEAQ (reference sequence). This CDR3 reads CASSSTTQETQYF. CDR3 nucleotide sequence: TGTGCCAGCAGCTCGACTACACAAGAGACCCAGTACTTC.

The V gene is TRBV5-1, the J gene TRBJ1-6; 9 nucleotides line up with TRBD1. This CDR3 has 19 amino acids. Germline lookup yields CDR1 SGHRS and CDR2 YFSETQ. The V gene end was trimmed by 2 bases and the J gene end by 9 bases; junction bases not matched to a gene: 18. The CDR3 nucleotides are TGCGCCAGCAGCTTAGCACCGGGACAGGGATTGACCTTTTCTTCACCCCTCCACTTT. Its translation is CASSLAPGQGLTFSSPLHF.

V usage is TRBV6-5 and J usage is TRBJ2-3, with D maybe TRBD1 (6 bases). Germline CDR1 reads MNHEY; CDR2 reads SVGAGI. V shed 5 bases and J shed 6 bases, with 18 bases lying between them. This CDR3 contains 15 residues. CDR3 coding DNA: TGTGCCAGCAGTCTGACAGCCTGGCAGGGGGATACGCAGTATTTT. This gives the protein CASSLTAWQGDTQYF.

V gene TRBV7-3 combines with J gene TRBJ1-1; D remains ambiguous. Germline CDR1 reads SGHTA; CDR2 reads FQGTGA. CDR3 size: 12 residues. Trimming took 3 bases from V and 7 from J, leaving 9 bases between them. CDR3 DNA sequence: TGTGCCAGCAGCTTCCGGGGAGGTGAAGCTTTCTTT. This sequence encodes CASSFRGGEAFF.

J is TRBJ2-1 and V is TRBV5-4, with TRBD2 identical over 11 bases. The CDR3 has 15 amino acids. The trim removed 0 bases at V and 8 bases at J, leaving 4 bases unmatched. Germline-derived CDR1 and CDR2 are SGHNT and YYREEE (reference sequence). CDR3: CASSLDSGGADEQFF. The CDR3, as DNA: TGTGCCAGCAGCTTGGATAGCGGGGGGGCCGATGAGCAGTTCTTC.

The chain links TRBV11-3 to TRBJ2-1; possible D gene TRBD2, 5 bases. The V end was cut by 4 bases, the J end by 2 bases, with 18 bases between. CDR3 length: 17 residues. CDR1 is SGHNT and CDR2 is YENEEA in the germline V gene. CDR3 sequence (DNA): TGTGCCAGCAGCTCCCAAAGACTTGAGGGTCCCTACAATGAGCAGTTCTTC. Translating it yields CASSSQRLEGPYNEQFF.

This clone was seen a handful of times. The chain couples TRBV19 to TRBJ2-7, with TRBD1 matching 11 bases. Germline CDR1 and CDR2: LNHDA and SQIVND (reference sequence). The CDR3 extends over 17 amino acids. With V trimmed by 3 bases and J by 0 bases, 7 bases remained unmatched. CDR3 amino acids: CASSMGQGVGNSYEQYF. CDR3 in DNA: TGTGCCAGTAGTATGGGACAGGGGGTGGGGAACTCCTACGAGCAGTACTTC.

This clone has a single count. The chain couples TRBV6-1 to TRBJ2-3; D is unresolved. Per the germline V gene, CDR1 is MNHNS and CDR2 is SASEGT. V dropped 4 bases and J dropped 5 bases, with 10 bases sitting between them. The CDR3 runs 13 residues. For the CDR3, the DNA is TGTGCCAGCAGTGCGAGTCGTAGAGATACGCAGTATTTT. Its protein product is CASSASRRDTQYF.

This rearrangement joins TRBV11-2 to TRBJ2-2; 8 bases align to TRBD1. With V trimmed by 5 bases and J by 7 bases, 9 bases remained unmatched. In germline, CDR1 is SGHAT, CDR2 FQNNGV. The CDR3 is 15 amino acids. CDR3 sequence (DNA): TGTGCCAGCAGCGGAAGGGACAGGCGGAACGGGGAGCTGTTTTTT. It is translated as CASSGRDRRNGELFF.

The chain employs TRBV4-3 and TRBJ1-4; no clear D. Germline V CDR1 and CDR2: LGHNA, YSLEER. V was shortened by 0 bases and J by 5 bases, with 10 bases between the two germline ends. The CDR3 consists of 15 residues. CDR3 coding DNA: TGCGCCAGCAGCCAAGAATGGGAGAGAAATGAAAAACTGTTTTTT. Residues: CASSQEWERNEKLFF.

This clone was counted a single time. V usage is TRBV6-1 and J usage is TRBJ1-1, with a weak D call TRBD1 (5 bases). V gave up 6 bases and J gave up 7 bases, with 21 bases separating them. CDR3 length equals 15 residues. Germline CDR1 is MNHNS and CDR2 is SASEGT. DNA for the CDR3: TGTGCCAGCAGGGGACCTTGGGGAGGCGGTGTTGAAGCTTTCTTT. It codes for CASRGPWGGGVEAFF.

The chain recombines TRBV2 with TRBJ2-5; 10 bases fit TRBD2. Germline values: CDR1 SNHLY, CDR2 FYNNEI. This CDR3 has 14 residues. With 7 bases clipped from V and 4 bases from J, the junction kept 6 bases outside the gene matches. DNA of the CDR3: TGTGCCAGCATCTTAGCGGGGGGCCCAGAGACCCAGTACTTC. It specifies CASILAGGPETQYF. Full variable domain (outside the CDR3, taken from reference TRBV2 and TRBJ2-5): EPEVTQTPSHQVTQMGQEVILRCVPISNHLYFYWYRQILGQKVEFLVSFYNNEISEKSEIFDDQFSVERPDGSNFTLKIRSTKLEDSAMYFCASILAGGPETQYFGPGTRLLVL.

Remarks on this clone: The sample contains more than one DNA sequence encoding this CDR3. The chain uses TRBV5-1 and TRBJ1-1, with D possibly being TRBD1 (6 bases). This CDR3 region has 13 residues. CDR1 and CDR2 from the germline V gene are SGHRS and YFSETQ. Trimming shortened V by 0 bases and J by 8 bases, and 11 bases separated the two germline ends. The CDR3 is CASSLGVGGEAFF. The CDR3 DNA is TGCGCCAGCAGCTTGGGTGTAGGGGGAGAAGCTTTCTTT.